A selection of T cell receptor beta chains follows, all from one sample in a study of radiotherapy plus CTLA-4 blockade in lung cancer. Only in-frame clones appear in the TCRdb table, and some are missing; sequencing was by immunoSEQ multiplex PCR. Of about 49,000 clones listed, over 75% are singletons. Specimen: peripheral blood, collected from a patient treated with radiotherapy plus ipilimumab. The origin of the receptors is a human donor with non-small cell lung cancer whose response to radiotherapy plus ipilimumab could not be evaluated. Each CDR3 is given with its conserved first and last residue. The D gene is left open where the match is weak. Only part of the rows carry a size: once, few, many, or a class if the clone is expanded.

15,TRBV6-6,TRBJ2-7,-,-,TGTGCCAGCAAACCCGCCCGGGACACAGACTACGAGCAGTACTTC,CASKPARDTDYEQYF
18,TRBV10-1,TRBJ2-7,-,-,TGCGCCAGCAAGGGGGCAGGGGATAGGGGCGGGAGGTCCTACGAGCAGTACTTC,CASKGAGDRGGRSYEQYF
14,TRBV30,TRBJ1-2,-,-,TGTGCCTGGAGTGTATTTCAGGACTCCTATGGCTACACCTTC,CAWSVFQDSYGYTF
17,TRBV5-4,TRBJ2-7,once,TRBD1,TGTGCCAGCAGCTTAACCCTGACAGGGACCAGCTCCTACGAGCAGTACTTC,CASSLTLTGTSSYEQYF
11,TRBV28,TRBJ2-3,-,-,TGTGCCAGCAGGGAGGAAGATACGCAGTATTTT,CASREEDTQYF
15,TRBV5-1,TRBJ1-2,-,-,TGCGCCAGCAGCCACTCGGACAATCCAGCGGGTGGCTACACCTTC,CASSHSDNPAGGYTF
16,TRBV10-3,TRBJ1-5,-,TRBD1,TGTGCCATCAGTACAGGGGGGGGCGGGGATATTCAGCCCCAGCATTTT,CAISTGGGGDIQPQHF
11,TRBV5-4,TRBJ1-1,few,-,TGTGCCAGCAGCTTTGGAAGGGGAGCTTTCTTT,CASSFGRGAFF
16,TRBV5-1,TRBJ2-3,-,-,TGCGCCAGCAGCTTCTTGCCTAGCGAAGGCACAGATACGCAGTATTTT,CASSFLPSEGTDTQYF
15,TRBV11-2,TRBJ2-7,-,-,TGTGCCAGCAGCTTAGTCGCCGCAGGGGCCTACGAGCAGTACTTC,CASSLVAAGAYEQYF